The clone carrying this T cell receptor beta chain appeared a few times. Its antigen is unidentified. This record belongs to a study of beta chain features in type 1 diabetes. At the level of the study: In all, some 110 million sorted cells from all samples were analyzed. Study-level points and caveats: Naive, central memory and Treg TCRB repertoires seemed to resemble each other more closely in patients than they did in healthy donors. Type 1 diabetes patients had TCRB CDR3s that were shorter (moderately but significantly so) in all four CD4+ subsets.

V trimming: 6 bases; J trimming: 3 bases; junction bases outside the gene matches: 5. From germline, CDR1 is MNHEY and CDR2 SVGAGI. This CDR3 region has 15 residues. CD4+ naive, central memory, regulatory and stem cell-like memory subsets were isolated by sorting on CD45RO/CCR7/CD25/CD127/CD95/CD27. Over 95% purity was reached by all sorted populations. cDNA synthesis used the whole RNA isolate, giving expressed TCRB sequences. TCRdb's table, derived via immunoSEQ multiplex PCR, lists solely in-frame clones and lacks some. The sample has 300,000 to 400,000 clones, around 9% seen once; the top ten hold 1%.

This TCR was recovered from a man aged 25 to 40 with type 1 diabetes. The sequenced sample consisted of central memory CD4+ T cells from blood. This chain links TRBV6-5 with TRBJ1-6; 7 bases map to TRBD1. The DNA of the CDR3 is TGTGCCAGCAGCAGACAGGGCGGCTATAATTCACCCCTCCACTTT. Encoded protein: CASSRQGGYNSPLHF.